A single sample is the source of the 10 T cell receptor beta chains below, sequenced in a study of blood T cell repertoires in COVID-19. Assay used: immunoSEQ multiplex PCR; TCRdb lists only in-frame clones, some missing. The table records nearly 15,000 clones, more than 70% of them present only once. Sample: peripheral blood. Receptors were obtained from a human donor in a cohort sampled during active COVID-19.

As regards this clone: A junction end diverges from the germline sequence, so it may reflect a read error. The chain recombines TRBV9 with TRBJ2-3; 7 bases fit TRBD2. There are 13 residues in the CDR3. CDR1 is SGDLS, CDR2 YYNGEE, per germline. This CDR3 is CASSPLRTSLGDF. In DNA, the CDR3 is TGTGCCAGCAGCCCCCTTCGGACTAGTTTAGGTGATTTT.

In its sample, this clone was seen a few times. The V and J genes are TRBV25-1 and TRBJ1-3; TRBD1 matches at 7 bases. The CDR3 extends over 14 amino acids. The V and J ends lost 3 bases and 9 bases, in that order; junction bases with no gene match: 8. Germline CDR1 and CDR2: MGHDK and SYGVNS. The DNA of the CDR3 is TGTGCCAGCAGTGATACCAGGGGGGAGGTCACCATATATTTT. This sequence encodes CASSDTRGEVTIYF.

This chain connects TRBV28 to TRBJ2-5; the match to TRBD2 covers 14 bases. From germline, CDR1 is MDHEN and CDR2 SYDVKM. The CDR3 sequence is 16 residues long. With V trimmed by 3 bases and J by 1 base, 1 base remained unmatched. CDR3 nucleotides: TGTGCCAGCAGTTTGACTAGCGGGGGGGGCCAAGAGACCCAGTACTTC. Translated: CASSLTSGGGQETQYF.

The DNA for the CDR3 is TGTGCCAGCTCATCCGGGACAGGGGTCACCGGGGAGCTGTTTTTT. It specifies CASSSGTGVTGELFF. V gene TRBV18 combines with J gene TRBJ2-2; 10 bases are shared with TRBD1. The germline V gene encodes CDR1 KGHSH and CDR2 LQKENI. The length of the CDR3 is 15 residues. Trimming at V came to 5 bases and at J to 4 bases, leaving 4 bases not matched to a gene.

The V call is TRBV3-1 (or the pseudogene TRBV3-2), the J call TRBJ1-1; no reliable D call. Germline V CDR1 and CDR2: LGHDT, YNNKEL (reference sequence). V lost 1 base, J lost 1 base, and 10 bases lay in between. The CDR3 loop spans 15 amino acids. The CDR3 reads CASSQASLTNTEAFF. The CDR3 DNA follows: TGTGCCAGCAGCCAAGCCAGTCTCACGAACACTGAAGCTTTCTTT.

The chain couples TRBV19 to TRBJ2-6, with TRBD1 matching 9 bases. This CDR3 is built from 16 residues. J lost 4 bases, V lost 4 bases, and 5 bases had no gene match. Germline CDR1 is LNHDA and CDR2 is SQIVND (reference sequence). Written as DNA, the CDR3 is TGTGCCAGTAGTACCGGACAGGGGAGAGGGGCCAACGTCCTGACTTTC. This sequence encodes CASSTGQGRGANVLTF. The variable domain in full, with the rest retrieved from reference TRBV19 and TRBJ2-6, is DGGITQSPKYLFRKEGQNVTLSCEQNLNHDAMYWYRQDPGQGLRLIYYSQIVNDFQKGDIAEGYSVSREKKESFPLTVTSAQKNPTAFYLCASSTGQGRGANVLTFGAGSRLTVL.

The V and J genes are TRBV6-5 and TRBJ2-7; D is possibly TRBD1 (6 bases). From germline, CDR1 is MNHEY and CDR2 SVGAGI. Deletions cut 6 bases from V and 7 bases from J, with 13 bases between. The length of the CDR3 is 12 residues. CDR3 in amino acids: CASSPGVGEQYF. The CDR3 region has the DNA TGTGCCAGCAGCCCAGGGGTCGGGGAGCAGTACTTC.

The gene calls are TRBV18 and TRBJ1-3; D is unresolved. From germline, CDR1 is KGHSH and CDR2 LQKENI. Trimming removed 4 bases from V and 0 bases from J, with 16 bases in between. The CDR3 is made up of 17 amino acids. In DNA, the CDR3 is TGTGCCAGCTCACTACAAACTGGGCAACGCTCTGGAAACACCATATATTTT. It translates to CASSLQTGQRSGNTIYF.

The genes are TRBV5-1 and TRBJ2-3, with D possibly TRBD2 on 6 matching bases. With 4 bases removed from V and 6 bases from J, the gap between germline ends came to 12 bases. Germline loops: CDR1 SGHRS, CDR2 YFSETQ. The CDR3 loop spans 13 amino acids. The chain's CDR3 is CASSPLASDTQYF. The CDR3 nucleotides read TGCGCCAGCAGCCCACTAGCTTCTGATACGCAGTATTTT.

CDR3: CASSALGTGDLSGNTIYF. The CDR3 region has the DNA TGTGCCAGCAGTGCACTCGGGACAGGGGATTTGTCCGGAAACACCATATATTTT. This chain connects TRBV25-1 to TRBJ1-3; 10 bases are shared with TRBD1. Germline CDR1 MGHDK, CDR2 SYGVNS. Trimming took 4 bases from V and 4 from J; bases not matched to a gene: 13. The CDR3 has 18 residues.